Each of the 9 T cell receptor beta chains below was sequenced from the same sample in a study of cytomegalovirus exposure and HLA in healthy donors. Generated by immunoSEQ multiplex PCR, the TCRdb table keeps only in-frame clones and is missing some. The sample consists of approximately 82,000 clones, 85% to 95% of them appearing once. The sample comprised PBMCs. Source of these receptors: a man aged 18 to 30 in good health and CMV-seronegative.

CDR3 nucleotides: TGTGCCAGCAGCTTAGAGGCAGGGCGAGACTATGGCTACACCTTC. This sequence encodes CASSLEAGRDYGYTF. V usage is TRBV11-2 and J usage is TRBJ1-2; D may be TRBD1 (5 bases). V shed 0 bases and J shed 3 bases, with 11 bases lying between them. Germline values: CDR1 SGHAT, CDR2 FQNNGV. The CDR3 runs 15 residues.

The chain couples TRBV11-2 to TRBJ2-3; 10 bases match TRBD2. Germline CDR1 SGHAT, CDR2 FQNNGV. The CDR3 is 16 amino acids. J gave up 5 bases and V 1 base, and 6 bases lay outside the gene matches. CDR3 DNA: TGTGCCAGCAGCTTAGGAGCGGGAGGGTTTGGAGATACGCAGTATTTT. Its translation: CASSLGAGGFGDTQYF. Combining the CDR3 with reference TRBV11-2 and TRBJ2-3 gives the whole variable domain EAGVAQSPRYKIIEKRQSVAFWCNPISGHATLYWYQQILGQGPKLLIQFQNNGVVDDSQLPKDRFSAERLKGVDSTLKIQPAKLEDSAVYLCASSLGAGGFGDTQYFGPGTRLTVL.

Regarding this clone: The germline gene is not matched at one end of the junction; a read error may be the cause. The CDR3 nucleotides read TGTGCCAGCAGCGTTCTATCGGGACTAGCCTCCCACGAGCAGTACTTC. This sequence encodes CASSVLSGLASHEQYF. The V and J genes are TRBV9 and TRBJ2-7; TRBD2 matches at 9 bases. Germline-derived CDR1 and CDR2 are SGDLS and YYNGEE. This CDR3 contains 16 residues.

V gene TRBV4-2 combines with J gene TRBJ2-1, with 9 bases fitting TRBD2. Germline V gene sequence: CDR1 LGHNA, CDR2 YNFKEQ. J gave up 7 bases and V 4 bases, and 14 bases lay outside the gene matches. The CDR3 consists of 17 residues. CDR3 DNA: TGTGCCAGCAGCCTCAGAGAGGCGAGCGGGGGGCTGAATGAGCAGTTCTTC. Protein: CASSLREASGGLNEQFF.

The chain carries TRBV4-1 and TRBJ2-2, with unresolved D. V was pared by 5 bases and J by 2 bases, with 12 bases between. From germline, CDR1 is MGHRA and CDR2 YSYEKL. CDR3 length: 15 residues. The CDR3 protein is CASSGTKSNTGELFF. The CDR3 region has the DNA TGCGCCAGCAGCGGTACAAAGTCTAACACCGGGGAGCTGTTTTTT.

This sequence joins TRBV6-1 and TRBJ2-2; 8 positions match TRBD1. Germline V gene sequence: CDR1 MNHNS, CDR2 SASEGT. The CDR3 is made up of 18 amino acids. With V trimmed by 2 bases and J by 6 bases, 14 bases remained unmatched. In DNA, the CDR3 is TGTGCCAGCAGTGAACTACCCAGGGGGCGCGTGTACGCCGGGGAGCTGTTTTTT. Protein product: CASSELPRGRVYAGELFF.

The V gene is TRBV7-9, the J gene TRBJ2-7; 9 bases are a match to TRBD1. Germline V gene data show CDR1 as SEHNR and CDR2 as FQNEAQ (reference sequence). The CDR3 loop spans 18 amino acids. With V trimmed by 2 bases and J by 5 bases, 16 bases remained unmatched. In DNA, the CDR3 is TGTGCCAGCAGCTTAATTGGGGGCTGGGACAGGGTCATCCACGAGCAGTACTTC. Encoded protein: CASSLIGGWDRVIHEQYF.

This chain joins TRBV7-8 and TRBJ2-7, with a possible D match to TRBD1 (6 bases). The V and J ends lost 6 bases and 7 bases respectively, with 22 bases between them. Germline values: CDR1 SGHVS, CDR2 FQNEAQ. The CDR3 length is 15 residues. Written as DNA, the CDR3 is TGTGCCAGCAGACGAACGCGGACAGAAAGGGGTGAGCAGTACTTC. Translated, it gives CASRRTRTERGEQYF.

V usage is TRBV19 and J usage is TRBJ2-7; D gene unclear. This CDR3 is built from 13 residues. Trimming left V 10 bases short and J 0 bases short, with 13 bases between. Germline V gene sequence: CDR1 LNHDA, CDR2 SQIVND (reference sequence). CDR3 nucleotide sequence: TGTGCCACCGCCCAGGTGAACTCCTACGAGCAGTACTTC. Amino acids: CATAQVNSYEQYF. The whole variable domain, filled in from reference TRBV19 and TRBJ2-7, reads DGGITQSPKYLFRKEGQNVTLSCEQNLNHDAMYWYRQDPGQGLRLIYYSQIVNDFQKGDIAEGYSVSREKKESFPLTVTSAQKNPTAFYLCATAQVNSYEQYFGPGTRLTVT.